This TCR beta chain is drawn from a study of spatial heterogeneity in lung cancer. The CDR3 runs 13 residues. Per the germline V gene, CDR1 is MNHEY and CDR2 is SVGAGI. V lost 7 bases and J lost 1, with 10 bases in between. A unique molecular identifier was attached to every TCR cDNA molecule. Via MiXCR, TCRdb re-called the 5' RACE reads, giving one row per CDR3 protein. The repertoire includes around 41,000 distinct CDR3 sequences, about 6.5% of them detected once, and around 45% sits in the top ten. The time point here: sample taken at primary tumor resection. Sequencing was performed on PBMCs, taken at surgery. This sequence was found in a female donor with early-stage non-small cell lung cancer. The V and J genes are TRBV6-5 and TRBJ1-1; D is undetermined. The CDR3 sequence: CASTKTTNTEAFF. The DNA for the CDR3 is TGTGCCAGCACCAAAACGACGAACACTGAAGCTTTCTTT.